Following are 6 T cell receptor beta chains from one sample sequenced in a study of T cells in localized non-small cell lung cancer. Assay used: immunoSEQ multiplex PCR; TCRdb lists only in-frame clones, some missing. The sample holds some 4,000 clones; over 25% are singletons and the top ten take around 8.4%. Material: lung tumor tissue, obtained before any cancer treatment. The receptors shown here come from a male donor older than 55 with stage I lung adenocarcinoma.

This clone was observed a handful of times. The CDR3 protein is CASSVGQPPNYGYTF. DNA for the CDR3: TGTGCCAGCAGTGTGGGACAGCCACCTAACTATGGCTACACCTTC. J is TRBJ1-2 and V is TRBV6-8; 7 bases match TRBD1. The germline CDR1 and CDR2 sequences are MNHGY and SAAAGT. The CDR3 is 15 amino acids. With 5 bases clipped from V and 0 bases from J, the junction kept 6 bases outside the gene matches.

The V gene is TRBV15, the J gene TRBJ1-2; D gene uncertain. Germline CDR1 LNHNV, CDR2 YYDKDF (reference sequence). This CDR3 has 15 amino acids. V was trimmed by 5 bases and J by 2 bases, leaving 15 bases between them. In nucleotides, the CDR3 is TGTGCCACCAGCCGATTGACGGGGAGAAACTATGGCTACACCTTC. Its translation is CATSRLTGRNYGYTF.

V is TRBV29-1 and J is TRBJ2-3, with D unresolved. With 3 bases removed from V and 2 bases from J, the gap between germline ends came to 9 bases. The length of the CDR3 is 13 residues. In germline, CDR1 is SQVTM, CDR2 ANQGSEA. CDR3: CSVDRKATDTQYF. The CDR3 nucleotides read TGCAGCGTTGACCGGAAGGCCACAGATACGCAGTATTTT.

CDR3 sequence reads: CASSTLRYFPDPHGYTF. Here the CDR3 DNA reads TGTGCCAGTAGTACACTACGGTACTTCCCGGATCCGCATGGCTACACCTTC. The chain couples TRBV19 to TRBJ1-2; D remains ambiguous. CDR1 and CDR2 from the germline V gene are LNHDA and SQIVND (reference sequence). The CDR3 loop spans 17 amino acids. The V and J ends lost 4 bases and 6 bases respectively, with 24 bases between them.

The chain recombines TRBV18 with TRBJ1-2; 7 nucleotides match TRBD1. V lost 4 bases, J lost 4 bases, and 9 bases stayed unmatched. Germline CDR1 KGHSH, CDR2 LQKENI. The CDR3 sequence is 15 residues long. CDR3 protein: CASSLIVGQRYGYTF. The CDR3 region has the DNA TGTGCCAGCTCACTGATTGTGGGACAGCGCTATGGCTACACCTTC.

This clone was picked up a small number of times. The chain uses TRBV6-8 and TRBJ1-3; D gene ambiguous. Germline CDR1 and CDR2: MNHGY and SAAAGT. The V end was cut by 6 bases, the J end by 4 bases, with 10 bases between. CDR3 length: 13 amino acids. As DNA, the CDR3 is TGTGCCAGCAGCCAAGTCGGGGGAAACACCATATATTTT. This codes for CASSQVGGNTIYF.